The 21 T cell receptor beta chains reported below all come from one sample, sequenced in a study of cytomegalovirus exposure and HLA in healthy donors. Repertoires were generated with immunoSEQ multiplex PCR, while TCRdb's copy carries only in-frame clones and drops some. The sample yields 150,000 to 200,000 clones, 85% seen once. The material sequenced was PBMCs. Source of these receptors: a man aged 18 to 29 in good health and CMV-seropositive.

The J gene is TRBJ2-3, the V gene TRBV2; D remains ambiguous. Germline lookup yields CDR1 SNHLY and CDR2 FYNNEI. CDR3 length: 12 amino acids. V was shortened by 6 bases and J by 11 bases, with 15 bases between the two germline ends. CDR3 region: CASSLERNQQYF. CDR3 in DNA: TGTGCCAGCAGCCTTGAGAGGAATCAGCAGTATTTT.

CDR3 in amino acids: CSVEGGRVLEAFF. In nucleotides, the CDR3 is TGCAGCGTTGAAGGCGGCAGGGTCCTTGAAGCTTTCTTT. The V gene is TRBV29-1, the J gene TRBJ1-1; D is perhaps TRBD1 (5 bases). Trimming pared 1 base from V and 7 bases from J, leaving 13 bases between. Germline CDR1 SQVTM, CDR2 ANQGSEA. The CDR3 spans 13 residues.

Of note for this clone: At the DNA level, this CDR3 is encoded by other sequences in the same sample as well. Here the CDR3 DNA reads TGTGCCAGCAGCCACCTGGACAGGAACACTGAAGCTTTCTTT. Translated: CASSHLDRNTEAFF. The gene calls are TRBV4-2 and TRBJ1-1, with D possibly matching TRBD1 (6 bases). This CDR3 spans 14 amino acids. Germline V gene data show CDR1 as LGHNA and CDR2 as YNFKEQ. Trimming took off 3 bases at V and 1 base at J, with 9 bases between the two ends.

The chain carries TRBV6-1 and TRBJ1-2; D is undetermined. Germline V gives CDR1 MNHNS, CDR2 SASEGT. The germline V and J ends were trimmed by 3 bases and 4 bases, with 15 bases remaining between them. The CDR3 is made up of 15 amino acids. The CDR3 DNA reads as TGTGCCAGCAGTGACCCAGTCACCTCCTTCTATGGCTACACCTTC. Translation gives CASSDPVTSFYGYTF.

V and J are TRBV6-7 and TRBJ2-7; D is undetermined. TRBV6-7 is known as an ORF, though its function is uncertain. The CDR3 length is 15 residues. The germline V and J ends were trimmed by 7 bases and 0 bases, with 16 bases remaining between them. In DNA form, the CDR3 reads TGTGCCAGCACCCACGTGTTCGCCAGCTCCTACGAGCAGTACTTC. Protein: CASTHVFASSYEQYF.

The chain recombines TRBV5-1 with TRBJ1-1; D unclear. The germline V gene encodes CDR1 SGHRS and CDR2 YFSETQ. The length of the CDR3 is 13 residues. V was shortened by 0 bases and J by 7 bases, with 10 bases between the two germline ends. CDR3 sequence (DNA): TGCGCCAGCAGCTTGGCTGGGCAATATGAAGCTTTCTTT. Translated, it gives CASSLAGQYEAFF.

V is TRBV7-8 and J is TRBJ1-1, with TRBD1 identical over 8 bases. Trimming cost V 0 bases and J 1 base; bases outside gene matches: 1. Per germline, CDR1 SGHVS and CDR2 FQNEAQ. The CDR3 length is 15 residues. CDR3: CASSLADRANTEAFF. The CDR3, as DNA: TGTGCCAGCAGCTTAGCGGACAGGGCGAACACTGAAGCTTTCTTT.

CDR3 sequence: CASSFRHDTRGNTIYF. The CDR3 DNA sequence: TGTGCCAGCAGCTTCCGACACGATACGAGAGGAAACACCATATATTTT. The rearrangement links TRBV11-3 to TRBJ1-3; no reliable D call. The germline V gene has CDR1 SGHNT and CDR2 YENEEA. Trimming cost V 3 bases and J 4 bases, with 16 bases left between them. The CDR3 loop spans 16 amino acids.

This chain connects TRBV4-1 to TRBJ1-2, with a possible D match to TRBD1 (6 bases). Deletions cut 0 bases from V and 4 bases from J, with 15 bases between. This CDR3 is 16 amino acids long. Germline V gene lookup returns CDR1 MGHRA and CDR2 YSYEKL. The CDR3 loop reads CASSQDFGQTPYGYTF. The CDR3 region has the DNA TGCGCCAGCAGCCAAGATTTTGGACAGACCCCCTATGGCTACACCTTC.

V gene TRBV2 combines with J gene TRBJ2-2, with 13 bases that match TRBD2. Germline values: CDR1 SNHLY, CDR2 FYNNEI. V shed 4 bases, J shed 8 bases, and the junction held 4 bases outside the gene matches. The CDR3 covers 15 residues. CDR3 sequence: CASSGTSGRIGELFF. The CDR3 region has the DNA TGTGCCAGCAGTGGGACTAGCGGGAGAATAGGGGAGCTGTTTTTT. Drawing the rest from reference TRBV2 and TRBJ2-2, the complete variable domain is EPEVTQTPSHQVTQMGQEVILRCVPISNHLYFYWYRQILGQKVEFLVSFYNNEISEKSEIFDDQFSVERPDGSNFTLKIRSTKLEDSAMYFCASSGTSGRIGELFFGEGSRLTVL.

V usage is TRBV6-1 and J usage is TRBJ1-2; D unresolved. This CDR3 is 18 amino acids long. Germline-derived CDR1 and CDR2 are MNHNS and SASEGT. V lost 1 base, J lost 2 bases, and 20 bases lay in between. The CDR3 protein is CASSEGQQFLAANYGYTF. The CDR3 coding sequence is TGTGCCAGCAGTGAAGGTCAACAATTCCTAGCGGCCAACTATGGCTACACCTTC.

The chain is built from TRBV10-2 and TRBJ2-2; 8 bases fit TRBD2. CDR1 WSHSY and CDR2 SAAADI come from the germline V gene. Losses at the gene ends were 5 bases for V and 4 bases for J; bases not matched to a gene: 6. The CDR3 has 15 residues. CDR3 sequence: CASSRTSIGTGELFF. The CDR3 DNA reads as TGCGCCAGCAGTCGGACTAGCATCGGCACCGGGGAGCTGTTTTTT.

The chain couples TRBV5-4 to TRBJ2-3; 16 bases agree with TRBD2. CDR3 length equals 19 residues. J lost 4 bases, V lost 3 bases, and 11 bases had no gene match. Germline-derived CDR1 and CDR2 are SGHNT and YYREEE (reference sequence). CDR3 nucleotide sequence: TGTGCCAGCAGCTCCCCGACGGGACTAGCGGGAGGGCTCCCAGATACGCAGTATTTT. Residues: CASSSPTGLAGGLPDTQYF.

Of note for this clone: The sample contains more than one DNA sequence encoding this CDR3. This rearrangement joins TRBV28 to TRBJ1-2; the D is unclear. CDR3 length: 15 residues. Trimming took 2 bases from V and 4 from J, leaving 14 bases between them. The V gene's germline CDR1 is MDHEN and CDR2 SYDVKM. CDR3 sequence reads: CASSLRRGTVYGYTF. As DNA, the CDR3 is TGTGCCAGCAGTTTAAGGCGGGGAACTGTCTATGGCTACACCTTC.

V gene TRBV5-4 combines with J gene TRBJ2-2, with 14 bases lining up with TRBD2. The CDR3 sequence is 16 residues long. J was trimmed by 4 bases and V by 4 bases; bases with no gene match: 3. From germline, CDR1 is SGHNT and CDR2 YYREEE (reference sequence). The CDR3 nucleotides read TGTGCCAGCAGCAAGACTAGCGGGGGGGGCACCGGGGAGCTGTTTTTT. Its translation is CASSKTSGGGTGELFF.

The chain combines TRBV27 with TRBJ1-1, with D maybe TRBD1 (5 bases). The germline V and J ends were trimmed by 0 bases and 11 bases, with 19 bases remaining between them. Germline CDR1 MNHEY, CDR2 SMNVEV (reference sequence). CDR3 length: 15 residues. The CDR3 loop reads CASSLSWTPGEVAFF. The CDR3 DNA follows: TGTGCCAGCAGTTTATCCTGGACCCCGGGGGAGGTGGCTTTCTTT.

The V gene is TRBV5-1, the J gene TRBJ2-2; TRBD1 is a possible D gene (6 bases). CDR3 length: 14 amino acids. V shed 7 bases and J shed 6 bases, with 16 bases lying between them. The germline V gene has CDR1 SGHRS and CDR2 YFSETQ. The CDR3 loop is CASGLMGAPGELFF. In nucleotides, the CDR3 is TGCGCCAGCGGTCTCATGGGGGCTCCCGGGGAGCTGTTTTTT.

CDR3 amino acids: CASTPGGEPYNEQFF. In DNA, the CDR3 is TGTGCCAGCACTCCGGGGGGGGAGCCCTACAATGAGCAGTTCTTC. The rearrangement links TRBV6-5 to TRBJ2-1; 8 bases are a match to TRBD2. Trimming cost V 7 bases and J 2 bases; bases outside gene matches: 7. The germline V gene encodes CDR1 MNHEY and CDR2 SVGAGI. The CDR3 spans 15 residues.

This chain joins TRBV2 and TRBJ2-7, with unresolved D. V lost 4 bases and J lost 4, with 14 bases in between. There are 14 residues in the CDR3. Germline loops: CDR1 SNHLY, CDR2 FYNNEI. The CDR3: CASSGAATPYEQYF. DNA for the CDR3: TGTGCCAGCAGTGGGGCAGCCACCCCGTACGAGCAGTACTTC.

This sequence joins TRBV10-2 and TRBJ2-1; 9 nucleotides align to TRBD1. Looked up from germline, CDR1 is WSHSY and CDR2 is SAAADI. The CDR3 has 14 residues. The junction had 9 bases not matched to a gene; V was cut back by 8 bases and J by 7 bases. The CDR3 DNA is TGCGCCAGCTCCCAGGACAGGGGAGGGAATGAGCAGTTCTTC. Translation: CASSQDRGGNEQFF.

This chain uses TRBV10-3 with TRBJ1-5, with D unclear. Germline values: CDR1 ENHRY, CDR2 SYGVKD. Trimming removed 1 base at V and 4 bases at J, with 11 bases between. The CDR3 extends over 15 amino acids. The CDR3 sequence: CAISEWAEDNQPQHF. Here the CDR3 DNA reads TGTGCCATCAGTGAGTGGGCAGAAGATAATCAGCCCCAGCATTTT.